The text below deals with one TCR beta chain. The antigen remains undetermined. The table came from immunoSEQ multiplex PCR; TCRdb's copy has only in-frame clones and leaves some out. Here the sample spans approximately 80,000 clones, 70% to 90% being singletons. This sample was taken from a study of T cell responses to AZD1222 COVID-19 vaccine. Findings and limits, study-wide: Reportedly, close to half of spike-specific TCRs are directed against unmutated variant regions. Repertoires were sampled only after the peak T cell response. Spike-spanning, vaccine-associated CD4 TCRs were dominant at 160-218 and 743-854.

The receptor was derived from an adult who received the AZD1222 COVID-19 vaccine. The source material was peripheral blood, sampled 28 days after the second AZD1222 dose.

CDR3 sequence reads: CASSSRVGAGYEQYF. CDR3 coding DNA: TGTGCCAGCAGCTCCAGGGTAGGAGCGGGGTACGAGCAGTACTTC. This chain joins TRBV7-8 and TRBJ2-7; TRBD2 agrees at 7 bases. The CDR3 runs to 15 residues. J lost 4 bases, V lost 4 bases, and 10 bases had no gene match. Germline-derived CDR1 and CDR2 are SGHVS and FQNEAQ.